At least ten counts were recorded for the clone carrying this TCR beta chain. Its antigen is undetermined. The data were obtained in a study of Graves' ophthalmopathy and Graves' hyperthyroidism. Study results and limitations: Blood repertoires reportedly contained most expanded thyroid clonotypes above 0.001 frequency. For predicting ophthalmopathy progression, the model had about 71% sensitivity and roughly 76% specificity.

RNA served as the template for amplifying TCR beta CDR3 regions. HTBI primers were employed in first-round RT-PCR, then a second-round multiplex PCR followed. TCRdb re-analysed the multiplex PCR reads in MiXCR, keeping a single row per CDR3 protein. The repertoire holds hundreds of thousands of distinct CDR3 sequences, with 22% as singletons. Unmatched junction bases numbered 5, after V lost 5 bases and J lost 5 bases. The V gene's germline CDR1 is SGHNT and CDR2 YENEEA. The CDR3 is 14 amino acids. This clonotype was obtained from a woman under 30 with stable Graves' hyperthyroidism. Some clones in this sample may be carry-over from other donors' samples. The material sequenced was peripheral blood. The chain combines TRBV11-3 with TRBJ1-1; TRBD1 aligns across 10 bases. CDR3 protein: CASSTGQGSTEAFF. In nucleotides, the CDR3 is TGTGCCAGCAGCACGGGACAGGGGTCGACTGAAGCTTTCTTT.